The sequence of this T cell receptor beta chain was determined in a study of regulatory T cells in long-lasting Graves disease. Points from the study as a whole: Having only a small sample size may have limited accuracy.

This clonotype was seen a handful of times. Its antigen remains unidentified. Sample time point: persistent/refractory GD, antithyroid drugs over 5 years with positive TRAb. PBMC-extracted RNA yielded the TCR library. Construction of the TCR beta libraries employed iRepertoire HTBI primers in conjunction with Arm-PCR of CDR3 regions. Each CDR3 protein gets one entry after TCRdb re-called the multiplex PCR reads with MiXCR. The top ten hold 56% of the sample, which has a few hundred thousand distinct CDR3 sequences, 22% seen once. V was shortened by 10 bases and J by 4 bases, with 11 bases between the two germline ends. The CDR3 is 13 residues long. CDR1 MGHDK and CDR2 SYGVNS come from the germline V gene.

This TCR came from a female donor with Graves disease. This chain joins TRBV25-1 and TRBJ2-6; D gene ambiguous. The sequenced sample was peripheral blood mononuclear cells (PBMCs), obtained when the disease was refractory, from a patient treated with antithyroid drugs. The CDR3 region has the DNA TGTGCCACCTGGACGGACGGGGCCAACGTCCTGACTTTC. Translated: CATWTDGANVLTF. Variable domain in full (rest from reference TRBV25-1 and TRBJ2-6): EADIYQTPRYLVIGTGKKITLECSQTMGHDKMYWYQQDPGMELHLIHYSYGVNSTEKGDLSSESTVSRIRTEHFPLTLESARPSHTSQYLCATWTDGANVLTFGAGSRLTVL.